This is a list of T cell receptor beta chains from one sample in a study of identical twins. Each CDR3 protein is one row after TCRdb ran MiXCR on the 5' RACE reads. The sample contains some 500,000 distinct CDR3 sequences, roughly an eighth of which appear only once. This sample was shared with a second study, whose subject was yellow fever vaccine responses in identical twins.

The sequencing input was CD4+ T cells sorted from blood. The source is a woman aged 18 to 35 in good health. Both conserved end residues are part of each CDR3. The order of the fields is V gene, J gene, clone size, D gene, CDR3 length, CDR3 DNA, CDR3 protein. D genes are given only for firm matches. Clone size, where shown, is once, few, many, or a class for clones that have expanded.

>TRBV14|TRBJ2-7|few|.|14
TGTGCCAGCAGCCAACCTACGGACGGGCCCAAGCAGTACTTC
CASSQPTDGPKQYF
>TRBV4-2|TRBJ2-4|few|.|15
TGTGCCAGCAGTGACGGTCAGATAGCCAAAAACATTCAGTACTTC
CASSDGQIAKNIQYF
>TRBV11-2|TRBJ2-4|.|.|15
TGTGCCAGCAGCGAGGGACCGCTAGCCAAAAACATTCAGTACTTC
CASSEGPLAKNIQYF
>TRBV20-1|TRBJ1-6|.|TRBD1|15
TGCAGTGCTAGAGAAGGGACAGGGGGCTTGTTCCCCCTCCACTTT
CSAREGTGGLFPLHF
>TRBV3-1|TRBJ2-7|.|.|15
TGTGCCAGCAGCCAGAAGAGTAGCGGTTACTACGAGCAGTACTTC
CASSQKSSGYYEQYF
>TRBV7-2|TRBJ2-3|few|.|17
TGTGCCAGCAGCTCTGCATCGCTTGGATCGTCCCTCTATACGCAGTATTTT
CASSSASLGSSLYTQYF
>TRBV5-6|TRBJ2-6|few|.|15
TGTGCCAGCAGCTACCGACAATTCAGGGCCAACGTCCTGACTTTC
CASSYRQFRANVLTF
>TRBV5-1|TRBJ2-7|few|.|14
TGCGCCAGCAGCTTGGCCAGGGTAGAGGCCGAGCAGTACTTC
CASSLARVEAEQYF
>TRBV7-9|TRBJ2-5|many|.|14
TGTGCCAGCAGCCGAGCGACTAGTTTGGGGACCCAGTACTTC
CASSRATSLGTQYF
>TRBV5-1|TRBJ2-3|many|.|15
TGCGCCAGCAGCCTGGAGGTGGGAAGCACAGATACGCAGTATTTT
CASSLEVGSTDTQYF
>TRBV6-2/TRBV6-3|TRBJ1-2|.|TRBD1|15
TGTGCCAGTTCCCGGGACAGGATAACGTCTAGTGGCTACACCTTC
CASSRDRITSSGYTF
>TRBV12-3/TRBV12-4|TRBJ2-2|many|.|13
TGTGCCAGCAGTTTACTCCAAACCGGGGAGCTGTTTTTT
CASSLLQTGELFF
>TRBV18|TRBJ1-1|.|.|17
TGTGCCAGCTCACCTAAAGAGATCGGAGGGGGGAACACTGAAGCTTTCTTT
CASSPKEIGGGNTEAFF
>TRBV9|TRBJ2-3|few|.|15
TGTGCCAGCAGCGTAGCTAGGCGAAGCACAGATACGCAGTATTTT
CASSVARRSTDTQYF
>TRBV5-5|TRBJ2-5|many|.|16
TGTGCCAGCAGACGTCAAGTCACGGGACGACAAGAGACCCAGTACTTC
CASRRQVTGRQETQYF
>TRBV19|TRBJ1-5|few|TRBD1|16
TGTGCCAGTAGTATCCCCGGGACAGGAGGGCGTCAGCCCCAGCATTTT
CASSIPGTGGRQPQHF
>TRBV7-2|TRBJ2-7|.|.|17
TGTGCCAGCAGCTTAGGGCTAACAGGCCCTAGCTCCTACGAGCAGTACTTC
CASSLGLTGPSSYEQYF
>TRBV7-2|TRBJ1-5|.|TRBD1|15
TGTGCCAGCAGCTGGGACAGGGGGACTAATCAGCCCCAGCATTTT
CASSWDRGTNQPQHF
>TRBV15|TRBJ2-5|many|.|15
TGTGCCACCAGCAGAGACCCCCTTCGGGTCGAGACCCAGTACTTC
CATSRDPLRVETQYF
>TRBV6-2/TRBV6-3|TRBJ2-1|.|TRBD2|18
TGTGCCAGCAGTTACTCGCCCCTCCCTAGCGGGAGTCGGAATGAGCAGTTCTTC
CASSYSPLPSGSRNEQFF
>TRBV20-1|TRBJ2-2|few|TRBD2|16
TGCAGTGCTAGGGCTAGCGGGAGTAGTCACACCGGGGAGCTGTTTTTT
CSARASGSSHTGELFF
>TRBV7-3|TRBJ2-5|.|TRBD2|15
TGTGCCAGCAGCTCTAGCGGGGTCCTTCCCAATACCCAGTACTTC
CASSSSGVLPNTQYF
>TRBV6-2/TRBV6-3|TRBJ2-4|few|.|18
TGTGCCAGCAGCTCCCCGAATGGGTTGTTCGAGAACAAAAACATTCAGTACTTC
CASSSPNGLFENKNIQYF
>TRBV12-3/TRBV12-4|TRBJ2-5|few|.|14
TGTGCCAGCAGTTTGGAGGGGGCGATGGAGACCCAGTACTTC
CASSLEGAMETQYF
>TRBV7-2|TRBJ2-5|.|TRBD2|15
TGTGCCAGCAGCTCCAAGCGGGGGGGCCAAGAGACCCAGTACTTC
CASSSKRGGQETQYF
>TRBV20-1|TRBJ1-5|.|.|14
TGCAGTGCTAGTCTACGGATAAGCAATCAGCCCCAGCATTTT
CSASLRISNQPQHF
>TRBV2|TRBJ2-3|few|TRBD2|14
TGTGCCAGCAGGCAGCGGGGGGGCACAGATACGCAGTATTTT
CASRQRGGTDTQYF
>TRBV9|TRBJ2-3|.|.|14
TGTGCCAGCAGTCCAACCTCAAGCACAGATACGCAGTATTTT
CASSPTSSTDTQYF
>TRBV4-3|TRBJ2-4|many|.|17
TGCGCCAGCAGCCCTGGACACAACCGCCTAGCCAAAAACATTCAGTACTTC
CASSPGHNRLAKNIQYF
>TRBV12-3/TRBV12-4|TRBJ2-6|.|TRBD1|14
TGTGCCGGAACGACAGGGTCTGGGGCCAACGTCCTGACTTTC
CAGTTGSGANVLTF
>TRBV15|TRBJ2-1|.|.|14
TGTGCCACCAGCAGAGATCAGGCGGCGGATGAGCAGTTCTTC
CATSRDQAADEQFF
>TRBV6-6|TRBJ2-7|few|.|12
TGTGCCGCCCGGGGGGACACCTACGAGCAGTACTTC
CAARGDTYEQYF
>TRBV7-2|TRBJ2-3|few|.|13
TGTGCCAGCAGCCTACCGCCGGGACTTACGCAGTATTTT
CASSLPPGLTQYF
>TRBV10-3|TRBJ2-5|few|.|15
TGTGCCATCAGTGATGTCGGCAGGGGGGGGCAGACCCAGTACTTC
CAISDVGRGGQTQYF
>TRBV4-3|TRBJ2-1|few|.|16
TGCGCCAGCAGCCAAGGGGGGCAGGGGGGCTACAATGAGCAGTTCTTC
CASSQGGQGGYNEQFF
>TRBV9|TRBJ2-1|many|.|15
TGTGCCAGCAGCGTAGCCCTAGCGTCCTACAATGAGCAGTTCTTC
CASSVALASYNEQFF
>TRBV29-1|TRBJ2-7|many|.|12
TGCAGCGTCGGCAGGGGCTCCTACGAGCAGTACTTC
CSVGRGSYEQYF
>TRBV6-5|TRBJ1-2|.|TRBD1|15
TGTGCCAGCAGTTTTCCTATGGGACAGGGCGATGGCTACACCTTC
CASSFPMGQGDGYTF
>TRBV5-1|TRBJ1-4|.|.|16
TGCGCCAGCAGCTTGGGGGGACATGCCCAAAGAGAAAAACTGTTTTTT
CASSLGGHAQREKLFF
>TRBV4-3|TRBJ2-3|many|.|16
TGCGCCAGCAGCCAAGATGCGGCAGGGGGGGACGGTACGCAGTATTTT
CASSQDAAGGDGTQYF
>TRBV12-3/TRBV12-4|TRBJ2-3|.|.|18
TGTACCAGCAGTTCCTCCTCCGCGGGACTCACTAGCACAGATACGCAGTATTTT
CTSSSSSAGLTSTDTQYF